This entry describes one TCR beta chain. This CDR3 is built from 15 residues. Germline V gives CDR1 MGHRA, CDR2 YSYEKL. Trimming cost V 2 bases and J 3 bases, with 13 bases left between them. This record belongs to a study of blood T cell repertoires in COVID-19. Study details: COVID-19 samples collected from the United States, Italy and Spain covered acute and convalescent phases.

The protocol was immunoSEQ multiplex PCR, while the TCRdb copy is restricted to in-frame clones and leaves out a portion. The sample has some 700,000 clones; 85% to 90% are singletons. This clonotype was obtained from a woman in her late teens or twenties with acute or convalescent COVID-19. V is TRBV4-1 and J is TRBJ1-2; D may be TRBD1 (6 bases). Sequencing was carried out using peripheral blood. The CDR3 nucleotides are TGCGCCAGCAGCCAAACAGGGCGCGCAGACTATGGCTACACCTTC. Translating gives CASSQTGRADYGYTF.